The rows below give T cell receptor beta chains drawn from one sample of a study of human T cells and chemical hapten exposure. MiXCR was run by TCRdb on the RACE reads, yielding one entry per CDR3 protein. The sample shows approximately 45,000 distinct CDR3 sequences, around 4.5% of them seen only once. The sequencing input was whole blood. The source of these receptors is a female donor in good health. Some clones in this sample may be carry-over from other donors' samples. Both conserved end residues are part of each CDR3. A D gene is named only where the DNA matches it firmly. Expanded clones get a size class; other rows say once, few or many, or leave the size out.

j_gene	v_gene	d_gene	abundance	CDR3nt	CDR3aa
TRBJ2-1	TRBV5-1	TRBD1	many	TGCGCCAGCAGCACCGGCAGGGGGTTGACCTACAATGAGCAGTTCTTC	CASSTGRGLTYNEQFF
TRBJ2-7	TRBV5-1	NA	many	TGCGCCAGCAGCTTGCTCGGTTTAATCGACGAGCAGTACTTC	CASSLLGLIDEQYF
TRBJ1-1	TRBV7-2	NA	few	TGTGCCAGCAGCCCCACTAGGGGCAGGGAGAAGTCCTACCATGAAGCTTTCTTT	CASSPTRGREKSYHEAFF
TRBJ2-1	TRBV24-1	TRBD2	many	TGTGCCACCAGTGATCCCATCCTAGCGGGGGTTCGGAGTAATGAGCAGTTCTTC	CATSDPILAGVRSNEQFF
TRBJ1-1	TRBV19	NA	NA	TGTGCCAGTAGTATAGATCCGCGAGGGTCAGGGCGGGCGAACACTGAAGCTTTCTTT	CASSIDPRGSGRANTEAFF
TRBJ1-5	TRBV28	NA	many	TGTGCCAGCAGTTTCTACCTAAATCAGCCCCAGCATTTT	CASSFYLNQPQHF
TRBJ2-1	TRBV12-3/TRBV12-4	NA	many	TGTGCCAGCAGTTTGTTTGCAGACAATGAGCAGTTCTTC	CASSLFADNEQFF
TRBJ2-2	TRBV7-7	NA	NA	TGTGCTAGCAGCCCGATCGCGAGGGGCGGGGAGCTGTTTTTT	CASSPIARGGELFF
TRBJ2-7	TRBV15	NA	many	TGTGCCACCAGCAGGGACAGCTCCTACGAGCAGTACTTC	CATSRDSSYEQYF
TRBJ2-3	TRBV2	NA	many	TGTGCCAGCAGCGAGAGCACAGATACGCAGTATTTT	CASSESTDTQYF
TRBJ1-1	TRBV6-1	NA	many	TGTGCCAGCAGTGTGGGGGAAAACACTGAAGCTTTCTTT	CASSVGENTEAFF
TRBJ2-1	TRBV27	NA	many	TGTGCCAGCAGTTTAGGCCCCAGAACGGATGAGCAGTTCTTC	CASSLGPRTDEQFF
TRBJ2-7	TRBV3-1	NA	medium-sized	TGTGCCAGCAGCCAAGGCAGGGGAGGCGAGCAGTACTTC	CASSQGRGGEQYF
TRBJ1-1	TRBV5-1	TRBD1	many	TGCGCCAGCAGCGAAACAGGGGCTAAAGCTTTCTTT	CASSETGAKAFF
TRBJ1-1	TRBV3-1	NA	many	TGTGCCAGCAGCCAAGCGGCCCAGTTGTGGGTGAACACTGAAGCTTTCTTT	CASSQAAQLWVNTEAFF
TRBJ1-4	TRBV20-1	TRBD1	many	TGCAGTGCTCTCGGACAGGGTGCGGAAAAACTGTTTTTT	CSALGQGAEKLFF
TRBJ2-1	TRBV12-3/TRBV12-4	NA	many	TGTGCCAGCAGTTTCGGCCTTCCTACTGATGAGCAGTTCTTC	CASSFGLPTDEQFF
TRBJ1-5	TRBV2	NA	many	TGTGCCAGCAGTGAAGCTTGGAGCAATCAGCCCCAGCATTTT	CASSEAWSNQPQHF
TRBJ2-3	TRBV6-2/TRBV6-3	TRBD2	many	TGTGCCAGCAGTTACGGCGGGGGGGCTAGCGCAGATACGCAGTATTTT	CASSYGGGASADTQYF
TRBJ1-2	TRBV6-4	TRBD1	many	TGTGCCAGCAGTGACTCGATTCCCCCAGGGGGCGAAGGCTACACCTTC	CASSDSIPPGGEGYTF
TRBJ1-1	TRBV3-1	TRBD1	once	TGTGCCAGCAGCCAAGGCACGGACAGGGGAAGGAGAGCTTTCTTT	CASSQGTDRGRRAFF
TRBJ1-2	TRBV3-1	NA	many	TGTGCCAGCAGCCAAGAAAGTTGGCGGCAGGGGAACTATGGCTACACCTTC	CASSQESWRQGNYGYTF
TRBJ2-1	TRBV7-6	TRBD2	few	TGTGCCAGCAGCTTAAAACCAAACCGGGACTACCACTACACTGAGCAGTTCTTC	CASSLKPNRDYHYTEQFF
TRBJ1-3	TRBV7-9	NA	many	TGTGCCAGCAGCTCCCTTATCTCTGGAAACACCATATATTTT	CASSSLISGNTIYF
TRBJ1-1	TRBV2	TRBD1	many	TGTGCCAGCACCGGACAGGGCGGCACTGAAGCTTTCTTT	CASTGQGGTEAFF
TRBJ2-3	TRBV12-3/TRBV12-4	NA	many	TGTGCCAGCAGTTTTTATAAAGGGACAGATACGCAGTATTTT	CASSFYKGTDTQYF
TRBJ2-5	TRBV25-1	NA	many	TGTGCCAGCAGTACATCGCACGAGACCCAGTACTTC	CASSTSHETQYF
TRBJ2-3	TRBV7-3	TRBD2	many	TGTGCCAGCAGCTCGGGACTAGCGGGGGGGCCTGGCACAGATACGCAGTATTTT	CASSSGLAGGPGTDTQYF
TRBJ2-1	TRBV7-2	TRBD2	many	TGTGCCAGCAGCTTCGGACTAGCGGGGGGGGTTGAGCAGTTCTTC	CASSFGLAGGVEQFF
TRBJ1-4	TRBV7-2	NA	many	TGTGCCACCGCGCCGGACGGCTATAATGAAAAACTGTTTTTT	CATAPDGYNEKLFF
TRBJ2-1	TRBV5-1	TRBD1	many	TGCGCCAGCAGCTTTCGACAGGGCCCCTACAATGAGCAGTTCTTC	CASSFRQGPYNEQFF
TRBJ2-3	TRBV20-1	TRBD2	many	TGCAGTGCTAGAGGAGGAAAAACCGGCGGGGGGTTTACAGATACGCAGTATTTT	CSARGGKTGGGFTDTQYF
TRBJ1-1	TRBV20-1	TRBD1	many	TGCAGTGCTGAGACAGGGCCTATGAACACTGAAGCTTTCTTT	CSAETGPMNTEAFF
TRBJ2-1	TRBV14	TRBD1	once	TGTGCCAGCACCACAGGGGGCTCCTACAATGAGCAGTTCTTC	CASTTGGSYNEQFF
TRBJ2-1	TRBV29-1	TRBD2	NA	TGCAGCGTTTTTCGGGAGGGCGGCTACAATGAGCAGTTCTTC	CSVFREGGYNEQFF
TRBJ2-5	TRBV12-3/TRBV12-4	NA	many	TGTGCCAGCAGTTTTCCATCAGGGGTAGGCGAGACCCAGTACTTC	CASSFPSGVGETQYF
TRBJ2-1	TRBV6-2/TRBV6-3	TRBD1	many	TGTGCCAGCAGTTACGGTTTCGGGACAGGGGTCAATGAGCAGTTCTTC	CASSYGFGTGVNEQFF
TRBJ2-3	TRBV5-1	NA	many	TGCGCCAGCAGCTTATCCCGCCCGGACACAGATACGCAGTATTTT	CASSLSRPDTDTQYF
TRBJ2-1	TRBV30	NA	few	TGTGCCTGGAGTGTACGGGGCATCCGCTCCTACAATGAGCAGTTCTTC	CAWSVRGIRSYNEQFF
TRBJ2-5	TRBV27	NA	medium-sized	TGTGCCAGCAACCCGACCCCAGGGTTAGAGACCCAGTACTTC	CASNPTPGLETQYF
TRBJ2-1	TRBV20-1	TRBD2	many	TGCAGTGCTAGAGGATTGGAGCGGGGGGGCCACAATGAGCAGTTCTTC	CSARGLERGGHNEQFF
TRBJ2-2	TRBV7-2	TRBD2	few	TGTGCCAGCAGCGCGGGGGGCATTCGCGGGGAGCTGTTTTTT	CASSAGGIRGELFF
TRBJ2-2	TRBV6-5	NA	many	TGTGCCAGCAGCCGCCTAACTAGCACCGGGGAGCTGTTTTTT	CASSRLTSTGELFF
TRBJ2-6	TRBV7-2	TRBD1	many	TGTGCCAGCAGCCTGGACAGGGAGCTCTCTGGGGCCAACGTCCTGACTTTC	CASSLDRELSGANVLTF
TRBJ1-2	TRBV29-1	TRBD1	few	TGCAGCATCCTGGGGGGAACACAGGGGAACTATGGCTACACCTTC	CSILGGTQGNYGYTF
TRBJ2-3	TRBV20-1	TRBD1	many	TGCAGTGCTAGGGACAGGGGCGACACAGATACGCAGTATTTT	CSARDRGDTDTQYF
TRBJ2-6	TRBV18	NA	few	TGTGCCAGCTCACCAAATCCCTCCCACTCTGGGGCCAACGTCCTGACTTTC	CASSPNPSHSGANVLTF
TRBJ1-1	TRBV29-1	NA	many	TGCAGCGTTGAAGGGTCGAGTAGCACTGAAGCTTTCTTT	CSVEGSSSTEAFF
TRBJ1-5	TRBV10-3	TRBD1	many	TGTGCCGTACGGACAGGGGATGGCGGCAATCAGCCCCAGCATTTT	CAVRTGDGGNQPQHF
TRBJ2-1	TRBV9	TRBD1	few	TGTGCCAGCAGCGTAGCGGGGAGTCAGGGGGCGCATGAGCAGTTCTTC	CASSVAGSQGAHEQFF
TRBJ1-1	TRBV20-1	NA	many	TGCAGTGCTAGCCGGGAAGATGGCACTGAAGCTTTCTTT	CSASREDGTEAFF
TRBJ1-5	TRBV19	TRBD1	many	TGTGCCAGTAGTCCGGAGACAGGGGATCAGCCCCAGCATTTT	CASSPETGDQPQHF
TRBJ2-3	TRBV11-2	NA	many	TGTGCCAGCAGCTTAAGACGGGGCGAGGATACGCAGTATTTT	CASSLRRGEDTQYF